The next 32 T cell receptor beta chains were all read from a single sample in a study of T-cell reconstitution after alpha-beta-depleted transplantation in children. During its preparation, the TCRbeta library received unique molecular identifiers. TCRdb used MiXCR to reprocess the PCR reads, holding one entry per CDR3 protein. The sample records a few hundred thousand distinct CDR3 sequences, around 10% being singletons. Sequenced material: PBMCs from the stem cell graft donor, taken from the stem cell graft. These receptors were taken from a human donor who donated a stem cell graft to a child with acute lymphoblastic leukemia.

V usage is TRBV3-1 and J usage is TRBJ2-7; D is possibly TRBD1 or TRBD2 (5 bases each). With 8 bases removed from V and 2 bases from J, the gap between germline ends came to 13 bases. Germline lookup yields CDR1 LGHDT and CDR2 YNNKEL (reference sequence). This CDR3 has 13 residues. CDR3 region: CASGFGDAYEQYF. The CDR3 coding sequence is TGTGCCAGCGGCTTCGGGGACGCCTACGAGCAGTACTTC.

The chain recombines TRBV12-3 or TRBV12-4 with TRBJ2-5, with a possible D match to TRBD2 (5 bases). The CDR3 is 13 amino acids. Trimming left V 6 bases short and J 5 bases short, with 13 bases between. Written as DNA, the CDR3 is TGTGCCAGCAGCTTGCCCGGGGATGAGACCCAGTACTTC. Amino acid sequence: CASSLPGDETQYF.

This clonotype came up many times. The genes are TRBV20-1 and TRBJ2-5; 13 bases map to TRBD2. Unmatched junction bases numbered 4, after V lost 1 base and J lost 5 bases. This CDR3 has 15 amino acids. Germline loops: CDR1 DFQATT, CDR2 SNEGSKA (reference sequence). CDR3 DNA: TGCAGTGCTAGAGGACTAGCGGGAGGTCGGGAGACCCAGTACTTC. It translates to CSARGLAGGRETQYF.

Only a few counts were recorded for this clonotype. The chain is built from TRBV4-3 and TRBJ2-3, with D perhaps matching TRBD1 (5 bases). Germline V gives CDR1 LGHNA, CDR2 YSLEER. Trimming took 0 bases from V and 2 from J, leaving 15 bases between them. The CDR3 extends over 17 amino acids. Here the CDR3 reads CASSQDQGRRYTDTQYF. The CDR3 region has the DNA TGCGCCAGCAGCCAAGATCAGGGAAGGCGGTACACAGATACGCAGTATTTT.

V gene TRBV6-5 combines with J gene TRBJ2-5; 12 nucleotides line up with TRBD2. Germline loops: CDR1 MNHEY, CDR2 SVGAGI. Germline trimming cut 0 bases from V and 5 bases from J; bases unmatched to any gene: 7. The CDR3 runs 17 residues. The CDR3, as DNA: TGTGCCAGCAGTTACTCTTTCGCTAGCGGGAGGGGGGAGACCCAGTACTTC. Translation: CASSYSFASGRGETQYF.

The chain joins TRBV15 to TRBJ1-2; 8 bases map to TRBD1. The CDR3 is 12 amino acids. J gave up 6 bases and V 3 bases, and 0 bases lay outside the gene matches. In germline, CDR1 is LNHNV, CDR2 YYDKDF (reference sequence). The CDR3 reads CATSRTGDGYTF. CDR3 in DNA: TGTGCCACCAGCAGGACAGGGGATGGCTACACCTTC.

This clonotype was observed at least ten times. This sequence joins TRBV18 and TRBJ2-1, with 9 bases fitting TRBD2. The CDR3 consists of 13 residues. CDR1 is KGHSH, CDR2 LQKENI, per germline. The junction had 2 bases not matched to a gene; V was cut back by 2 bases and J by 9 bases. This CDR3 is CASSPVSGGEQFF. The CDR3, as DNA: TGTGCCAGCTCACCAGTTAGCGGGGGTGAGCAGTTCTTC.

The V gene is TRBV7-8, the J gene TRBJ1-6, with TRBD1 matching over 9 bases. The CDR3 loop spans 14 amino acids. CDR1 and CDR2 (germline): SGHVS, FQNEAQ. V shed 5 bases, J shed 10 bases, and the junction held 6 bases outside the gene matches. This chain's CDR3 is CASSHGQGRSPLHF. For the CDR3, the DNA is TGTGCCAGCAGCCATGGACAGGGGAGGTCACCCCTCCACTTT. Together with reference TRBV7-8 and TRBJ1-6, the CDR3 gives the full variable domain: GAGVSQSPRYKVAKRGQDVALRCDPISGHVSLFWYQQALGQGPEFLTYFQNEAQLDKSGLPSDRFFAERPEGSVSTLKIQRTQQEDSAVYLCASSHGQGRSPLHFGNGTRLTVT.

CDR3 DNA sequence: TGCGCCAGCAGCCGATTCGGGACAGGGGGGAACAATGAGCAGTTCTTC. Its translation is CASSRFGTGGNNEQFF. The chain couples TRBV4-3 to TRBJ2-1; 11 bases fit TRBD1. Germline assignment: CDR1 LGHNA and CDR2 YSLEER. The junction had 7 bases not matched to a gene; V was cut back by 4 bases and J by 5 bases. The CDR3 is made up of 16 amino acids.

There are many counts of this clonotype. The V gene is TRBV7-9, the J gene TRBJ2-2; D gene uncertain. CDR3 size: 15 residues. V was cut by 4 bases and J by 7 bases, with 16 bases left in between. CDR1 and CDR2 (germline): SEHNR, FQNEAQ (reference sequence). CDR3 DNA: TGTGCCAGCAGCTCCCTCCTCTCTAAAAGCGGGGAGCTGTTTTTT. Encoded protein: CASSSLLSKSGELFF.

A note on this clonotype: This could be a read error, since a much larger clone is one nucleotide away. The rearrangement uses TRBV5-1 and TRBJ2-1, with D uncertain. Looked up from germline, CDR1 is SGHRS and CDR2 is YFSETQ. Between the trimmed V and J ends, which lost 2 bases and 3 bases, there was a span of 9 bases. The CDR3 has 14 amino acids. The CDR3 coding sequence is TGCGCCAGCAGCTTTGGGTTCGTCTACAATGAGCAGTTCTTC. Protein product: CASSFGFVYNEQFF.

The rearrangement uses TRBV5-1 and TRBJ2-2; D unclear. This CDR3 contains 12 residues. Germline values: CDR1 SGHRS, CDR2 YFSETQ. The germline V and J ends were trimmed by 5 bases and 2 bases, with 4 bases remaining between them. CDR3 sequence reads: CASRGNTGELFF. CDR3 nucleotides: TGCGCCAGCAGGGGAAACACCGGGGAGCTGTTTTTT.

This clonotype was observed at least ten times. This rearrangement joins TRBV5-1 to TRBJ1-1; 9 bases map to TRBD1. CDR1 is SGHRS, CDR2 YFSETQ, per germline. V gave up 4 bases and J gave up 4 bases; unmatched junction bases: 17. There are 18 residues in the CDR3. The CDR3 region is CASSQNRGHPLQGTEAFF. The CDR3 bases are TGCGCCAGCAGCCAAAACAGGGGGCACCCGCTGCAGGGCACTGAAGCTTTCTTT. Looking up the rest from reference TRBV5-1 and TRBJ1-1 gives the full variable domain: KAGVTQTPRYLIKTRGQQVTLSCSPISGHRSVSWYQQTPGQGLQFLFEYFSETQRNKGNFPGRFSGRQFSNSRSEMNVSTLELGDSALYLCASSQNRGHPLQGTEAFFGQGTRLTVV.

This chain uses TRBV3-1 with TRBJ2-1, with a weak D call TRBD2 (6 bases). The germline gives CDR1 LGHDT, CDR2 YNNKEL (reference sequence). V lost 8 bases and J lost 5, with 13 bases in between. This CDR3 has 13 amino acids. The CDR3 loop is CASSLGRHNEQFF. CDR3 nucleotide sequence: TGTGCCAGCTCATTGGGGAGGCACAATGAGCAGTTCTTC.

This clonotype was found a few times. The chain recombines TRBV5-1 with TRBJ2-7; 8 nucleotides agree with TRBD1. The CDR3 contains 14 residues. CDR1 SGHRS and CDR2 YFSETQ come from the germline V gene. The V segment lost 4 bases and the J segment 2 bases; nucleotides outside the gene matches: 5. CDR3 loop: CASSRPGQAYEQYF. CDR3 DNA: TGCGCCAGCAGCCGGCCGGGACAGGCCTACGAGCAGTACTTC.

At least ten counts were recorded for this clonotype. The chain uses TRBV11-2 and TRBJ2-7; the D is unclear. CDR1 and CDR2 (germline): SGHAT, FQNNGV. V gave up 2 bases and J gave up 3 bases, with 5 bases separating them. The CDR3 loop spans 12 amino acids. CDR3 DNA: TGTGCCAGCAGCTTAAGCCGCTACGAGCAGTACTTC. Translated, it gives CASSLSRYEQYF.

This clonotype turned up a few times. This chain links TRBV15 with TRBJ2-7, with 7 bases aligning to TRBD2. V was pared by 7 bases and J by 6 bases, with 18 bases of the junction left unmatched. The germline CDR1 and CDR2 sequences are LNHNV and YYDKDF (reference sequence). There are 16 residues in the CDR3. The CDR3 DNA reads TGTGCCACCACCAAACGGGGGGACTCAGGTGCCGGCGAGCAGTACTTC. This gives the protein CATTKRGDSGAGEQYF.

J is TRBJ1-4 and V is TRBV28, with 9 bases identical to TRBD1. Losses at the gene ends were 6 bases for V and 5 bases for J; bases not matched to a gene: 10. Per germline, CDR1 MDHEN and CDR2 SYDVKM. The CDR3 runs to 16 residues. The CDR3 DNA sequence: TGTGCCAGCAGCCTCGGACAGGGGCGCGGGAATGAAAAACTGTTTTTT. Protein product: CASSLGQGRGNEKLFF.

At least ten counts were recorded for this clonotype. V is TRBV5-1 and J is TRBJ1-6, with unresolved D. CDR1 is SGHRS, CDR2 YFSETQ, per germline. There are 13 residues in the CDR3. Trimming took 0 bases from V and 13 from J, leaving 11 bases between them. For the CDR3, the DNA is TGCGCCAGCAGCTTGGACCCGGGATTTCCCCTCCACTTT. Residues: CASSLDPGFPLHF.

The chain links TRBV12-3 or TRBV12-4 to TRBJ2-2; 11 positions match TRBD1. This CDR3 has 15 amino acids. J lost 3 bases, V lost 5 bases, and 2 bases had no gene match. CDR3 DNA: TGTGCCAGCAGTGGGACAGGGGGAGACACCGGGGAGCTGTTTTTT. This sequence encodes CASSGTGGDTGELFF.

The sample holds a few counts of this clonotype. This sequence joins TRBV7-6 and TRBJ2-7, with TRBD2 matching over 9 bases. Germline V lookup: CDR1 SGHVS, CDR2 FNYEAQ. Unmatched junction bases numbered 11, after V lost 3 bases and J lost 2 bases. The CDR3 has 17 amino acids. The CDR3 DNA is TGTGCCAGCAGCTTGCGGGAACTAGCGGGCGGGCCCTACGAGCAGTACTTC. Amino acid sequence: CASSLRELAGGPYEQYF.

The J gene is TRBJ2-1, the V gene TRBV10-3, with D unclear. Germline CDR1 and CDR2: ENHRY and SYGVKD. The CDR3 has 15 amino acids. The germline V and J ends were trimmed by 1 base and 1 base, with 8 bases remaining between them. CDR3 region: CAISEYDKSYNEQFF. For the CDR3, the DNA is TGTGCCATCAGTGAGTACGACAAGTCCTACAATGAGCAGTTCTTC.

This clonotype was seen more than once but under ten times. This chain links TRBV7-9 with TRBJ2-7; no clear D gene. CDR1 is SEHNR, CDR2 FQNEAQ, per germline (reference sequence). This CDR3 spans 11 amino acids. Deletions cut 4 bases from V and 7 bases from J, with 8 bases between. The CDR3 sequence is CASSSDGEQYF. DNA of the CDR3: TGTGCCAGCAGCTCGGACGGAGAGCAGTACTTC.

The CDR3 sequence: CASSLSGRTEKLFF. In nucleotides, the CDR3 is TGTGCCAGCAGCTTGTCTGGAAGGACTGAAAAACTGTTTTTT. The chain recombines TRBV5-6 with TRBJ1-4; D gene uncertain. Germline lookup yields CDR1 SGHDT and CDR2 YYEEEE. CDR3 length: 14 residues. Trimming removed 1 base from V and 7 bases from J, with 11 bases in between.

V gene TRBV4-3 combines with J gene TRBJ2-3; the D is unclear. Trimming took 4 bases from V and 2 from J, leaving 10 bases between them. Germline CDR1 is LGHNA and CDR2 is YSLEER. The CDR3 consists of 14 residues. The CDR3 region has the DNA TGCGCCAGCAGCCCTGCTCGGTACACAGATACGCAGTATTTT. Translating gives CASSPARYTDTQYF.

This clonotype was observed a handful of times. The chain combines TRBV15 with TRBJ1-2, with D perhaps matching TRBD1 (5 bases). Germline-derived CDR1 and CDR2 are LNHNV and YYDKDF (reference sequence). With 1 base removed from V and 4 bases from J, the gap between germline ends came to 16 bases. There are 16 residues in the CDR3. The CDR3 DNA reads TGTGCCACCAGCAGAGTATTTACCGGGACCCCCTATGGCTACACCTTC. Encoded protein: CATSRVFTGTPYGYTF.

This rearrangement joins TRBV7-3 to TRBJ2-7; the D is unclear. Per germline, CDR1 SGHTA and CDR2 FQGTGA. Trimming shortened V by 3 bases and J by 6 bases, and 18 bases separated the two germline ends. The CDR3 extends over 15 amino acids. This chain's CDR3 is CASSFTGLENTEQYF. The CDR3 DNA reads TGTGCCAGCAGCTTTACGGGCCTTGAAAACACCGAGCAGTACTTC.

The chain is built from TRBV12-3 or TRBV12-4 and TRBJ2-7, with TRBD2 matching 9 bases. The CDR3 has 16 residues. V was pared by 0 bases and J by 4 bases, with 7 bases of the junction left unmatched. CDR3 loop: CASSLAGLAGKYEQYF. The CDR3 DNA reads TGTGCCAGCAGTTTAGCGGGGCTAGCGGGAAAGTACGAGCAGTACTTC.

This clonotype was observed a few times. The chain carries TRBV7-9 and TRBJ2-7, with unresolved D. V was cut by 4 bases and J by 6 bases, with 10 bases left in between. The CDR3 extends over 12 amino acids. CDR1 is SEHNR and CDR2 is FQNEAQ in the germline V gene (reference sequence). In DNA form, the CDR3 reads TGTGCCAGCAGCTCCCTGGTGGCCGAGCAGTACTTC. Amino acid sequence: CASSSLVAEQYF. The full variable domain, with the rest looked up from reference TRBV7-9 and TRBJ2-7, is DTGVSQNPRHKITKRGQNVTFRCDPISEHNRLYWYRQTLGQGPEFLTYFQNEAQLEKSRLLSDRFSAERPKGSFSTLEIQRTEQGDSAMYLCASSSLVAEQYFGPGTRLTVT.

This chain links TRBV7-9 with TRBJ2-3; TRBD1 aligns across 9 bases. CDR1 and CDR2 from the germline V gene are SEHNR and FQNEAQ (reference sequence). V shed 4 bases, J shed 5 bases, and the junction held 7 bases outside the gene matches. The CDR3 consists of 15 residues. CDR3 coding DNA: TGTGCCAGCAGCTGGCCGGACAGGGGAGGAGATACGCAGTATTTT. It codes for CASSWPDRGGDTQYF.

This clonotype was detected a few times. CDR3 loop: CASSLRQSYTEAFF. CDR3 DNA: TGCGCCAGCAGCTTGCGACAGAGTTACACTGAAGCTTTCTTT. The rearrangement joins TRBV5-1 to TRBJ1-1, with D possibly TRBD1 on 5 matching bases. Trimming took 1 base from V and 3 from J, leaving 10 bases between them. The germline gives CDR1 SGHRS, CDR2 YFSETQ. The CDR3 has 14 residues.

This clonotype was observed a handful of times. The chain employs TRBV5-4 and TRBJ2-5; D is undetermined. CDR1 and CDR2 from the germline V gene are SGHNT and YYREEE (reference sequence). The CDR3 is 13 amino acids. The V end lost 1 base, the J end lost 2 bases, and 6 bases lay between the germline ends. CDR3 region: CASSLLKQETQYF. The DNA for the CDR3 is TGTGCCAGCAGCTTGCTCAAACAAGAGACCCAGTACTTC.